The 21 T cell receptor beta chains reported below all come from one sample, sequenced in a study of blood T cell repertoires in COVID-19 (TCRdb year 2020). Library preparation was by the immunoSEQ multiplex PCR assay. As stored in TCRdb, this immuneACCESS dataset retains in-frame rearrangements with V and J assigned. A fraction of the clones does not appear; measured against another copy, unresolved V genes explain less than half of the discrepancy, and the remainder lacks a known reason. Here the sample has fewer than 150,000 clones; approximately 84% occur a single time. The leading ten clones occupy 9.5% to 15% of the sample. Input material: peripheral blood. The receptors were gathered from a human donor in a cohort sampled during active COVID-19.

V is TRBV9 and J is TRBJ1-6, with 9 bases matching TRBD1. Per the germline V gene, CDR1 is SGDLS and CDR2 is YYNGEE. J gave up 9 bases and V 2 bases, and 3 bases lay outside the gene matches. The CDR3 contains 14 residues. CDR3 nucleotides: TGTGCCAGCAGCGTCGGGACAGGGTTTTCACCCCTCCACTTT. It yields the protein CASSVGTGFSPLHF.

This chain joins TRBV5-1 and TRBJ2-1, with D tentatively TRBD1 (6 bases). Per the germline V gene, CDR1 is SGHRS and CDR2 is YFSETQ. Trimming cost V 3 bases and J 3 bases, with 10 bases left between them. This CDR3 has 14 amino acids. The CDR3 coding sequence is TGCGCCAGCAGCTCGTGGACAGTCTACAATGAGCAGTTCTTC. Residues: CASSSWTVYNEQFF.

CDR3 amino acids: CASSPGSDTQYF. CDR3 DNA: TGTGCCAGCAGCCCAGGATCAGATACGCAGTATTTT. The chain is built from TRBV27 and TRBJ2-3; D call uncertain. There are 12 residues in the CDR3. Germline V gene lookup returns CDR1 MNHEY and CDR2 SMNVEV (reference sequence). V gave up 6 bases and J gave up 4 bases, with 8 bases separating them.

The CDR3 reads CASSIRATNTIYF. The CDR3 nucleotides are TGTGCCAGTAGTATTAGAGCCACTAACACCATATATTTT. This rearrangement joins TRBV19 to TRBJ1-3; D gene unclear. Germline V gene sequence: CDR1 LNHDA, CDR2 SQIVND (reference sequence). The CDR3 covers 13 residues. The V gene lost 3 bases and the J gene lost 7 bases, with 10 bases spanning the gap.

V and J are TRBV5-4 and TRBJ2-2; TRBD2 aligns across 14 bases. With 4 bases clipped from V and 4 bases from J, the junction kept 3 bases outside the gene matches. Germline V gene data show CDR1 as SGHNT and CDR2 as YYREEE (reference sequence). The CDR3 has 16 amino acids. CDR3 protein: CASSPGLAGVTGELFF. In DNA form, the CDR3 reads TGTGCCAGCAGCCCGGGACTAGCGGGGGTCACCGGGGAGCTGTTTTTT.

The chain recombines TRBV16 with TRBJ1-3; D gene ambiguous. This CDR3 contains 16 residues. The V gene's germline CDR1 is KGHSY and CDR2 FQNENV. The V end lost 0 bases, the J end lost 0 bases, and 9 bases lay between the germline ends. For the CDR3, the DNA is TGTGCCAGCAGCCAATCCGAGCTCATCTCTGGAAACACCATATATTTT. Translating it yields CASSQSELISGNTIYF.

This clone has at least ten counts. The V gene is TRBV6-4, the J gene TRBJ2-3; 12 nucleotides line up with TRBD2. The CDR3 loop spans 15 amino acids. With V trimmed by 5 bases and J by 5 bases, 5 bases remained unmatched. Germline V gene lookup returns CDR1 MRHNA and CDR2 SNTAGT. This chain's CDR3 is CASSRLAGEVDTQYF. The CDR3 bases are TGTGCCAGCAGTCGACTAGCGGGGGAGGTAGATACGCAGTATTTT.

The J gene is TRBJ1-2, the V gene TRBV30, with no clear D. V shed 8 bases and J shed 4 bases, with 17 bases lying between them. CDR3 length: 13 amino acids. Germline assignment: CDR1 GTSNPN and CDR2 SVGIG (reference sequence). The CDR3 region has the DNA TGTGCCGGGATGGGGAGTAGCAGCTATGGCTACACCTTC. This sequence encodes CAGMGSSSYGYTF.

The chain employs TRBV5-1 and TRBJ2-5; 9 bases line up with TRBD2. Germline V gene lookup returns CDR1 SGHRS and CDR2 YFSETQ. V lost 4 bases, J lost 3 bases, and 10 bases stayed unmatched. The CDR3 runs 16 residues. Written as DNA, the CDR3 is TGCGCCAGCAGCCCCGGGGTAGCGGGGGTTAAAGAGACCCAGTACTTC. This codes for CASSPGVAGVKETQYF.

The chain couples TRBV2 to TRBJ2-7, with TRBD1 matching over 8 bases. J was trimmed by 1 base and V by 4 bases; bases with no gene match: 6. This CDR3 is 15 amino acids long. Germline V gene data show CDR1 as SNHLY and CDR2 as FYNNEI. CDR3 sequence reads: CASSAGGQGSYEQYF. In DNA form, the CDR3 reads TGTGCCAGCAGTGCAGGCGGACAGGGATCCTACGAGCAGTACTTC.

CDR3 in DNA: TGTGCCAGCAGCTCCGGTCGCACAGGGGTGGAGACCCAGTACTTC. Translated: CASSSGRTGVETQYF. The chain combines TRBV7-9 with TRBJ2-5; 7 bases align to TRBD1. After removal of 4 bases from V and 5 bases from J, the junction contained 10 bases not matched to a gene. The CDR3 is made up of 15 amino acids. Germline V gene sequence: CDR1 SEHNR, CDR2 FQNEAQ (reference sequence).

J is TRBJ2-5 and V is TRBV27; D remains ambiguous. The germline CDR1 and CDR2 sequences are MNHEY and SMNVEV (reference sequence). The CDR3 is made up of 15 amino acids. V lost 8 bases and J lost 5, with 21 bases in between. CDR3 residues: CASGRNSPQSETQYF. The CDR3 DNA sequence: TGTGCCAGCGGAAGAAACAGCCCTCAATCGGAGACCCAGTACTTC.

The J gene is TRBJ2-3, the V gene TRBV7-3; a weak D match, TRBD1 (6 bases). The CDR3 has 19 amino acids. The V gene lost 2 bases and the J gene lost 3 bases, with 24 bases spanning the gap. Germline V gene sequence: CDR1 SGHTA, CDR2 FQGTGA. CDR3 amino acids: CASSLRSRTALEGTDTQYF. As DNA, the CDR3 is TGTGCCAGCAGCTTACGATCCCGGACAGCGCTTGAAGGGACAGATACGCAGTATTTT.

This clone was recorded only once. J is TRBJ2-7 and V is TRBV18, with D possibly being TRBD1 (6 bases). This CDR3 region has 20 residues. Germline CDR1 is KGHSH and CDR2 is LQKENI. The V end lost 2 bases, the J end lost 4 bases, and 30 bases lay between the germline ends. The CDR3 spells CASSPTGPSGAKPGEYEQYF. The CDR3 DNA is TGTGCCAGCTCACCAACAGGGCCATCCGGAGCGAAACCCGGGGAATACGAGCAGTACTTC.

This clone was observed once. V and J are TRBV14 and TRBJ1-5; 7 bases are a match to TRBD1. V trimming: 3 bases; J trimming: 5 bases; junction bases outside the gene matches: 13. CDR3 length: 17 residues. Germline V gene sequence: CDR1 SGHDN, CDR2 FVKESK. CDR3 sequence (DNA): TGTGCCAGCAGCCATCTATTAGTTGAACAGGGGTATCAGCCCCAGCATTTT. It is translated as CASSHLLVEQGYQPQHF.

The table lists this clone with a few counts. The chain links TRBV7-9 to TRBJ2-7, with TRBD1 identical over 11 bases. Germline loops: CDR1 SEHNR, CDR2 FQNEAQ (reference sequence). This CDR3 spans 17 amino acids. J gave up 1 base and V 5 bases, and 10 bases lay outside the gene matches. In DNA form, the CDR3 reads TGTGCCAGCAGCCCCGAGATGGGGACAGGGGGGTCCTACGAGCAGTACTTC. It specifies CASSPEMGTGGSYEQYF.

This clone was counted between two and nine times. This chain uses TRBV5-1 with TRBJ2-2; 12 bases are shared with TRBD2. Trimming at V came to 4 bases and at J to 0 bases, leaving 10 bases not matched to a gene. The CDR3 is 19 residues long. Looked up from germline, CDR1 is SGHRS and CDR2 is YFSETQ. In nucleotides, the CDR3 is TGCGCCAGCAGCAAGGTTGGTCTAGCGGGGGGGACGAACACCGGGGAGCTGTTTTTT. Amino acid sequence: CASSKVGLAGGTNTGELFF.

The gene calls are TRBV19 and TRBJ2-2; 8 bases line up with TRBD1. CDR1 and CDR2 from the germline V gene are LNHDA and SQIVND (reference sequence). The CDR3 is 14 residues long. The junction had 1 base not matched to a gene; V was cut back by 6 bases and J by 1 base. The CDR3 loop reads CASSGTGNTGELFF. CDR3 nucleotide sequence: TGTGCCAGTAGCGGGACAGGGAACACCGGGGAGCTGTTTTTT.

The genes are TRBV13 and TRBJ2-6, with 7 bases lining up with TRBD1. Losses at the gene ends were 5 bases for V and 2 bases for J; bases not matched to a gene: 9. The germline gives CDR1 PRHDT, CDR2 FYEKMQ (reference sequence). CDR3 size: 17 residues. CDR3 residues: CASSPRGQGAGANVLTF. DNA for the CDR3: TGTGCCAGCAGCCCTCGTGGGCAGGGGGCTGGGGCCAACGTCCTGACTTTC.

The chain combines TRBV6-6 with TRBJ1-5, with TRBD1 as a possible D gene (5 bases). The CDR3 sequence is 13 residues long. CDR1 is MNHNY and CDR2 is SVGAGI in the germline V gene (reference sequence). The V end was cut by 6 bases, the J end by 5 bases, with 11 bases between. The CDR3 DNA is TGTGCCAGCAGCTCGACAGAGGATCAGCCCCAGCATTTT. It is translated as CASSSTEDQPQHF.

The chain uses TRBV9 and TRBJ2-5, with TRBD2 identical over 10 bases. In germline, CDR1 is SGDLS, CDR2 YYNGEE. V was pared by 0 bases and J by 0 bases, with 5 bases of the junction left unmatched. This CDR3 contains 17 residues. The CDR3 protein is CASSVGNSGGYQETQYF. As DNA, the CDR3 is TGTGCCAGCAGCGTAGGGAATAGCGGGGGGTACCAAGAGACCCAGTACTTC.